These 15 T cell receptor beta chains were all obtained from the same sample, sequenced in a study of shared clonotypes between healthy human individuals. Assay: immunoSEQ multiplex PCR; the TCRdb copy retains only in-frame clones and omits some. The table records approximately 1.5 million clones, 98% of them present only once. The sequenced material came from naive CD4+ T cells sorted from blood. As to subset: CD45RA+ positively selected. These receptors all come from a man aged 30 to 45 in good health.

A remark on this clone: This sample also contains other DNA sequences that code for the same CDR3. This chain uses TRBV5-4 with TRBJ2-3; D gene uncertain. The CDR3 is 11 residues long. V gave up 4 bases and J gave up 6 bases, with 6 bases separating them. From germline, CDR1 is SGHNT and CDR2 YYREEE (reference sequence). CDR3 sequence reads: CASSRTDTQYF. In nucleotides, the CDR3 is TGTGCCAGCAGCCGGACGGATACGCAGTATTTT.

CDR3 sequence: CASSLVGPIQPQHF. CDR3 DNA sequence: TGTGCCAGCAGTTTAGTCGGACCGATACAGCCCCAGCATTTT. This chain uses TRBV28 with TRBJ1-5; D is unclear. This CDR3 is 14 amino acids long. V lost 2 bases and J 7 bases, leaving 12 bases between the germline ends. Germline assignment: CDR1 MDHEN and CDR2 SYDVKM.

The rearrangement links TRBV27 to TRBJ1-5; tentative D call: TRBD1 (6 bases). CDR1 is MNHEY and CDR2 is SMNVEV in the germline V gene (reference sequence). Trimming shortened V by 11 bases and J by 9 bases, and 20 bases separated the two germline ends. The CDR3 runs to 13 residues. The CDR3 protein is CASTAQGGGPQHF. CDR3 bases: TGTGCCTCCACGGCACAGGGTGGAGGGCCCCAGCATTTT.

This chain links TRBV5-1 with TRBJ2-7, with TRBD1 matching 9 bases. CDR1 and CDR2 (germline): SGHRS, YFSETQ. V dropped 3 bases and J dropped 4; count of bases not matched to a gene: 8. The CDR3 runs to 15 residues. CDR3 in amino acids: CASSSEGQGRYEQYF. The CDR3 DNA reads TGCGCCAGCAGCTCGGAGGGACAGGGAAGGTACGAGCAGTACTTC.

This clone occurred once. The V gene is TRBV5-8, the J gene TRBJ2-2; D gene uncertain. The CDR3 has 14 amino acids. Germline V gene sequence: CDR1 SGHTS, CDR2 YDEGEE. Trimming removed 0 bases from V and 5 bases from J, with 8 bases in between. The CDR3 loop reads CASSLAGRTGELFF. In nucleotides, the CDR3 is TGTGCCAGCAGCTTGGCGGGTAGAACCGGGGAGCTGTTTTTT.

The rearrangement joins TRBV5-6 to TRBJ1-1, with TRBD1 identical over 7 bases. V shed 3 bases, J shed 0 bases, and the junction held 5 bases outside the gene matches. This CDR3 comprises 15 residues. The germline V gene encodes CDR1 SGHDT and CDR2 YYEEEE. The CDR3 nucleotides are TGTGCCAGCAGCTATTTAGACAGGGTGAACACTGAAGCTTTCTTT. The encoded protein is CASSYLDRVNTEAFF.

The chain employs TRBV9 and TRBJ2-5, with TRBD2 matching over 10 bases. This CDR3 has 15 amino acids. J lost 4 bases, V lost 4 bases, and 7 bases had no gene match. Germline CDR1 is SGDLS and CDR2 is YYNGEE. CDR3 sequence reads: CASSTQREGGETQYF. The DNA for the CDR3 is TGTGCCAGCAGCACCCAGCGGGAGGGTGGAGAGACCCAGTACTTC.

The gene calls are TRBV10-2 and TRBJ2-4; D is ambiguous. CDR3 length: 15 amino acids. Germline values: CDR1 WSHSY, CDR2 SAAADI. Trimming removed 0 bases at V and 8 bases at J, with 14 bases between. The DNA of the CDR3 is TGCGCCAGCAGTGAGTCGAGTAGGTATCGGCACATTCAGTACTTC. Translation gives CASSESSRYRHIQYF.

The genes are TRBV9 and TRBJ2-5; no clear D gene. Trimming took 2 bases from V and 7 from J, leaving 9 bases between them. This CDR3 spans 12 amino acids. CDR1 and CDR2 from the germline V gene are SGDLS and YYNGEE. The CDR3, as DNA: TGTGCCAGCAGCGTTAATTTGGGGACCCAGTACTTC. Encoded protein: CASSVNLGTQYF.

In regard to this clone: Other DNA sequences in the sample encode the same CDR3. The CDR3 DNA follows: TGCGCCAGCAGCTCAGGGACACCAGATACGCAGTATTTT. Translating it yields CASSSGTPDTQYF. The rearrangement joins TRBV5-1 to TRBJ2-3, with a weak D call TRBD1 (6 bases). The CDR3 totals 13 residues. Trimming took off 3 bases at V and 4 bases at J, with 9 bases between the two ends. Germline-derived CDR1 and CDR2 are SGHRS and YFSETQ.

This chain links TRBV27 with TRBJ2-3; 12 nucleotides line up with TRBD2. The V gene's germline CDR1 is MNHEY and CDR2 SMNVEV (reference sequence). The CDR3 has 18 amino acids. Losses at the gene ends were 10 bases for V and 0 bases for J; bases not matched to a gene: 14. In DNA, the CDR3 is TGTGCCACCCAAAGACTAGCGGGAGTTATCCTAAGCACAGATACGCAGTATTTT. The encoded protein is CATQRLAGVILSTDTQYF.

The rearrangement links TRBV30 to TRBJ2-2, with a tentative D call TRBD2 (6 bases). V was clipped by 4 bases and J by 7 bases, with 10 bases between them. The CDR3 runs to 12 residues. Germline CDR1 reads GTSNPN; CDR2 reads SVGIG (reference sequence). As DNA, the CDR3 is TGTGCCTGGAACGCGGGGATCGGGGAGCTGTTTTTT. Encoded protein: CAWNAGIGELFF.

The V gene is TRBV10-1, the J gene TRBJ2-2; the D gene is possibly TRBD2 (6 bases). Trimming pared 0 bases from V and 2 bases from J, leaving 10 bases between. Germline CDR1 WNHNN, CDR2 SYGVQD (reference sequence). The CDR3 loop spans 16 amino acids. CDR3 region: CASSESTGGNTGELFF. CDR3 coding DNA: TGCGCCAGCAGTGAGTCGACCGGGGGTAACACCGGGGAGCTGTTTTTT.

V usage is TRBV2 and J usage is TRBJ2-7; TRBD2 matches at 10 bases. The CDR3 has 14 amino acids. CDR1 and CDR2 from the germline V gene are SNHLY and FYNNEI. Unmatched junction bases numbered 4, after V lost 4 bases and J lost 4 bases. CDR3 loop: CASSGSGRSYEQYF. CDR3 bases: TGTGCCAGCAGTGGTAGCGGGAGGTCGTACGAGCAGTACTTC.

This clone was seen a handful of times. The rearrangement links TRBV27 to TRBJ1-2, with D perhaps TRBD1 (5 bases). V lost 5 bases, J lost 6 bases, and 13 bases lay in between. Germline V lookup: CDR1 MNHEY, CDR2 SMNVEV (reference sequence). The CDR3 sequence is 13 residues long. CDR3 sequence reads: CASSLLGVHGYTF. DNA of the CDR3: TGTGCCAGCAGTCTCTTAGGGGTTCATGGCTACACCTTC.